This T cell receptor (beta chain) derives from a study of blood T cells in healthy people across ages. For every donor, a draw yielded ten milliliters of peripheral blood. The germline V and J ends were trimmed by 2 bases and 9 bases, with 16 bases remaining between them. In germline, CDR1 is SGHTA, CDR2 FQGTGA. The CDR3 covers 14 residues. This clonotype was seen more than once but under ten times. A sample-barcoded 5' primer and a J-beta primer mix were used in a second PCR of roughly 6 to 12 cycles. Each of the cDNA molecules was tagged by a template-switch adaptor with 12 random nucleotides. Paired-end reads containing CDR3 totaled no fewer than 3 million for each sample. TCRdb independently ran MiXCR on the 5' RACE reads; one entry per CDR3 protein. The sample lists 550,000 to 700,000 distinct CDR3 sequences, 27% seen once, with about 18% in the top ten.

This clonotype was sampled from a woman in her 70s in good health. Specimen: blood. This chain links TRBV7-3 with TRBJ1-1; the D is unclear. The CDR3 DNA is TGTGCCAGCAGCTTAGTTTTCCCACACACAAAAGCTTTCTTT. Residues: CASSLVFPHTKAFF.